The 3 T cell receptor beta chains below come from one sample, sequenced in a study of T-cell reconstitution after alpha-beta-depleted transplantation in children. Unique molecular identifiers tagged the TCRbeta library. TCRdb reanalysed the PCR reads using MiXCR and keeps one entry per CDR3 protein. Of fewer than 700,000 distinct CDR3 sequences listed, 20% to 25% are singletons. The sample in question was PBMCs, mostly from graft donor cells, obtained 360 days after TCRalphabeta/CD19-depleted stem cell transplant. These receptors originate from a boy younger than two who had a stem cell transplant for acute myeloid leukemia, so the T cells may come from the graft donor.

This clonotype was recorded a few times. V usage is TRBV12-3 or TRBV12-4 and J usage is TRBJ1-1; D possibly corresponds to TRBD1 (6 bases). V was pared by 8 bases and J by 3 bases, with 19 bases between. This CDR3 spans 15 amino acids. In nucleotides, the CDR3 is TGTGCCAGCCCCAAGGGAACAGGGCGCCACACTGAAGCTTTCTTT. Translating gives CASPKGTGRHTEAFF.

This clonotype has ten or more counts. The rearrangement uses TRBV5-6 and TRBJ2-7; no reliable D call. The CDR3 is 17 amino acids. V lost 4 bases and J lost 0, with 20 bases in between. Germline CDR1 and CDR2: SGHDT and YYEEEE. The CDR3 sequence: CASSGPDRLAASYEQYF. CDR3 coding DNA: TGTGCCAGCAGCGGACCGGATCGGCTCGCTGCCTCCTACGAGCAGTACTTC.

This clonotype was counted many times. The rearrangement joins TRBV14 to TRBJ2-1, with TRBD2 matching 8 bases. CDR3 size: 16 residues. Trimming removed 2 bases from V and 2 bases from J; junction bases left unmatched: 5. CDR1 is SGHDN and CDR2 is FVKESK in the germline V gene. The CDR3 region is CASSQWAGRAYNEQFF. The CDR3 coding sequence is TGTGCCAGCAGCCAATGGGCCGGGAGGGCCTACAATGAGCAGTTCTTC. Supplemented by reference TRBV14 and TRBJ2-1, the full variable domain reads EAGVTQFPSHSVIEKGQTVTLRCDPISGHDNLYWYRRVMGKEIKFLLHFVKESKQDESGMPNNRFLAERTGGTYSTLKVQPAELEDSGVYFCASSQWAGRAYNEQFFGPGTRLTVL.